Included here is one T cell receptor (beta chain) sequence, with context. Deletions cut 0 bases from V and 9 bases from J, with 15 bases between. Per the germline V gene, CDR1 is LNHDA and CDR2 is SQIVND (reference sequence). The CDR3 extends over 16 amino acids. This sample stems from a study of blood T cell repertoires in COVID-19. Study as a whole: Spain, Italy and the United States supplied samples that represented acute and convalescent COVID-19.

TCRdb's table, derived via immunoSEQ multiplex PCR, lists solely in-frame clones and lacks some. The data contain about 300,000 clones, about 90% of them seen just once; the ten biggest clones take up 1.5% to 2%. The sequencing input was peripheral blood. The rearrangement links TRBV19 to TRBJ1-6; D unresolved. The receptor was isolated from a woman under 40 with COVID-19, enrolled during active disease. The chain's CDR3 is CASSIDPVEVSSPLHF. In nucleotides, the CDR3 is TGTGCCAGTAGTATAGATCCCGTGGAGGTCTCTTCACCCCTCCACTTT.